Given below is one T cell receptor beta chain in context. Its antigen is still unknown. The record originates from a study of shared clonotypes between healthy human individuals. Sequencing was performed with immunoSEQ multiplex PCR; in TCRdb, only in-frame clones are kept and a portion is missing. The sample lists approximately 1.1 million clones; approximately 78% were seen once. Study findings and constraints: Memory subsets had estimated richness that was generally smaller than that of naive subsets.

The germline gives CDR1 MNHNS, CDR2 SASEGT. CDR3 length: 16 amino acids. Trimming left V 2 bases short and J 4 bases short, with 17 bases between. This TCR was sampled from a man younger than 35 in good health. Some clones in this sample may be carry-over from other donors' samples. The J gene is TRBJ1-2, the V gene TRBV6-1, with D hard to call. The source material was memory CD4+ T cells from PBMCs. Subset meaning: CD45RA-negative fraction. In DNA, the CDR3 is TGTGCCAGCAGTGAAATTGCAGCGCGGGCTTCCTATGGCTACACCTTC. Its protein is CASSEIAARASYGYTF.